The rows below give T cell receptor beta chains drawn from one sample of a study of Ad26.COV2.S vaccination and SARS-CoV-2 variants. Only in-frame clones appear in the TCRdb table, and some are missing; sequencing was by immunoSEQ multiplex PCR. This table has hundreds of thousands of clones, approximately 90% appearing once. The sequencing here drew on peripheral blood, taken in a trial of Ad26.COV2.S vaccine versus placebo. All receptors come from a person between 18 and 59 years old who received the Ad26.COV2.S COVID-19 vaccine or a placebo. Both conserved end residues are part of each CDR3. A D gene is named only where the DNA matches it firmly. Clone size is shown for a subset of rows, as once, few, many or a class of expanded clone.

V gene	D gene	J gene	clone size	CDR3 protein	CDR3 DNA
TRBV6-2/TRBV6-3	TRBD2	TRBJ2-7	NA	CASSWDLADIEQYF	TGTGCCAGCAGCTGGGATCTAGCGGACATCGAGCAGTACTTC
TRBV5-4	TRBD2	TRBJ2-1	NA	CASSIGLAGVSYNEQFF	TGTGCCAGCAGCATAGGACTAGCGGGGGTCTCCTACAATGAGCAGTTCTTC
TRBV10-3	NA	TRBJ2-5	NA	CAISLSQGQETQYF	TGTGCCATCAGTCTATCCCAGGGTCAAGAGACCCAGTACTTC
TRBV9	TRBD2	TRBJ2-1	NA	CASSVLAGDNNEQFF	TGTGCCAGCAGCGTCCTAGCGGGGGACAACAATGAGCAGTTCTTC
TRBV5-6	TRBD2	TRBJ2-3	NA	CASSLWAGLAGGAQYF	TGTGCCAGCAGCTTGTGGGCGGGGCTAGCGGGAGGCGCGCAGTATTTT
TRBV7-2	TRBD1	TRBJ2-3	NA	CASSLDFRTGYTDTQYF	TGTGCCAGCAGCTTAGATTTTAGGACAGGGTACACAGATACGCAGTATTTT
TRBV9	TRBD1	TRBJ2-2	NA	CASSRNRQGSTGELFF	TGTGCCAGCAGCCGGAATCGACAGGGATCAACCGGGGAGCTGTTTTTT
TRBV7-3	TRBD2	TRBJ2-1	NA	CASGTSGGEQFF	TGTGCCAGCGGGACTAGCGGGGGCGAGCAGTTCTTC
TRBV5-5	TRBD1	TRBJ1-3	NA	CASSSDYWTGSNGNTIYF	TGTGCCAGCAGCTCTGATTACTGGACAGGGTCGAATGGAAACACCATATATTTT
TRBV15	TRBD1	TRBJ1-1	NA	CATSRGQGVAFF	TGTGCCACCAGCAGAGGACAGGGTGTAGCTTTCTTT
TRBV27	NA	TRBJ2-2	NA	CASSLGGYTGELFF	TGTGCCAGCAGTTTAGGGGGCTACACCGGGGAGCTGTTTTTT
TRBV27	TRBD1	TRBJ1-3	NA	CASSSRGRSGNTIYF	TGTGCCAGCAGTTCAAGGGGGCGGTCTGGAAACACCATATATTTT
TRBV19	NA	TRBJ2-6	NA	CASSQGSRSGANVLTF	TGTGCCAGTAGTCAGGGGTCGCGCTCTGGGGCCAACGTCCTGACTTTC
TRBV5-1	NA	TRBJ2-3	NA	CASSLAWVGDTQYF	TGCGCCAGCAGCTTGGCCTGGGTGGGAGATACGCAGTATTTT
TRBV10-1	TRBD1	TRBJ2-7	few	CASSVYTGTEPYEQYF	TGCGCCAGCAGTGTTTATACCGGGACAGAGCCCTACGAGCAGTACTTC
TRBV18	NA	TRBJ1-2	NA	CASSPQTGFNYGYTF	TGTGCCAGCTCACCCCAGACAGGTTTTAACTATGGCTACACCTTC
TRBV5-1	TRBD1	TRBJ2-7	NA	CASSLIQGADEQYF	TGCGCCAGCAGCTTGATACAGGGGGCGGACGAGCAGTACTTC
TRBV30	NA	TRBJ1-5	once	CAWSTGSNQPQHF	TGTGCCTGGAGTACAGGGAGCAATCAGCCCCAGCATTTT
TRBV2	NA	TRBJ2-7	NA	CASSLGTLAYEQYF	TGTGCCAGCAGTTTAGGGACACTCGCCTACGAGCAGTACTTC
TRBV28	NA	TRBJ2-7	NA	CASTLGVRYEQYF	TGTGCCAGCACCTTAGGAGTCAGGTACGAGCAGTACTTC
TRBV2	NA	TRBJ2-5	NA	CASRKTGLETQYF	TGTGCCAGCAGGAAAACAGGGTTGGAGACCCAGTACTTC
TRBV5-1	TRBD2	TRBJ2-1	NA	CASSWREISYNEQFF	TGCGCCAGCAGCTGGCGGGAGATCTCCTACAATGAGCAGTTCTTC
TRBV7-9	TRBD1	TRBJ2-7	NA	CASGGSGGVRDEQYF	TGTGCCAGCGGGGGTTCAGGGGGAGTAAGGGACGAGCAGTACTTC
TRBV19	NA	TRBJ1-5	NA	CASSIEARSNQPQHF	TGTGCCAGTAGTATAGAGGCAAGGAGCAATCAGCCCCAGCATTTT
TRBV5-5	TRBD2	TRBJ2-5	NA	CASSQTSAIQETQYF	TGTGCCAGCAGCCAGACTAGCGCCATCCAAGAGACCCAGTACTTC
TRBV19	NA	TRBJ2-2	NA	CASSQPGHLTGELFF	TGTGCCAGTAGTCAGCCAGGACACCTTACCGGGGAGCTGTTTTTT
TRBV5-1	NA	TRBJ2-2	NA	CASSLAGVNTGELFF	TGCGCCAGCAGCTTGGCAGGAGTTAACACCGGGGAGCTGTTTTTT